What follows are 10 T cell receptor beta chains derived from one specimen sequenced in a study of CD4 T cell repertoires in COVID-19. Sequencing used immunoSEQ multiplex PCR; TCRdb keeps in-frame clones, though not all of them. Among some 71,000 clones, 80% to 90% were seen once, and the ten largest hold roughly 0.58%. The material was CD4+ T cells from peripheral blood, obtained after recovery from COVID-19. These receptors were collected from a human donor who had COVID-19.

This sequence joins TRBV5-1 and TRBJ1-2; D uncertain. The CDR3 covers 14 residues. Per germline, CDR1 SGHRS and CDR2 YFSETQ. Trimming left V 0 bases short and J 2 bases short, with 8 bases between. The CDR3 spells CASSLDPGNYGYTF. DNA of the CDR3: TGCGCCAGCAGCTTGGATCCGGGAAACTATGGCTACACCTTC.

The J gene is TRBJ2-7, the V gene TRBV7-7; 9 nucleotides agree with TRBD1. Germline CDR1 and CDR2: SSHAT and FNYEAQ (reference sequence). This CDR3 contains 14 residues. V gave up 5 bases and J gave up 2 bases; unmatched junction bases: 4. CDR3 nucleotides: TGTGCCAGCAGCCCTGGGACAGGGACCTACGAGCAGTACTTC. It translates to CASSPGTGTYEQYF.

The V call is TRBV12-3 or TRBV12-4, the J call TRBJ1-2; no firm D call. The CDR3 has 13 residues. V lost 7 bases and J 4 bases, leaving 13 bases between the germline ends. The CDR3 spells CASKPGGSYGYTF. Written as DNA, the CDR3 is TGTGCCAGCAAACCGGGAGGAAGCTATGGCTACACCTTC.

The rearrangement uses TRBV11-3 and TRBJ1-6; no clear D gene. CDR3 length equals 13 residues. Trimming took 5 bases from V and 3 from J, leaving 5 bases between them. Germline assignment: CDR1 SGHNT and CDR2 YENEEA. The CDR3 DNA follows: TGTGCCAGCAGCCTGTACTATAATTCACCCCTCCACTTT. Its protein product is CASSLYYNSPLHF.

This clone was recorded once. The CDR3 is CASRTGLRSSADTQYF. The CDR3, as DNA: TGTGCCAGTCGGACAGGGTTAAGGTCATCGGCAGATACGCAGTATTTT. The rearrangement joins TRBV28 to TRBJ2-3, with TRBD1 matching 8 bases. V trimming: 9 bases; J trimming: 4 bases; junction bases outside the gene matches: 15. Germline assignment: CDR1 MDHEN and CDR2 SYDVKM. CDR3 length: 16 residues.

The CDR3 DNA follows: TGTGCCAGCAGTGACCTTCGGGGGCGAGGGAACACTGAAGCTTTCTTT. It specifies CASSDLRGRGNTEAFF. This chain uses TRBV6-1 with TRBJ1-1; possibly TRBD1 for D (6 bases). Trimming removed 3 bases from V and 1 base from J, with 15 bases in between. The length of the CDR3 is 16 residues. In germline, CDR1 is MNHNS, CDR2 SASEGT.

This chain connects TRBV4-1 to TRBJ2-7, with D perhaps matching TRBD1 (5 bases). This CDR3 comprises 13 residues. Trimming pared 4 bases from V and 4 bases from J, leaving 11 bases between. Germline CDR1 reads MGHRA; CDR2 reads YSYEKL. CDR3 sequence reads: CASSLETVYEQYF. For the CDR3, the DNA is TGCGCCAGCAGCCTCGAGACAGTTTACGAGCAGTACTTC.

In this sample, this clone turned up a few times. V and J are TRBV19 and TRBJ1-2; no firm D call. Germline V gene data show CDR1 as LNHDA and CDR2 as SQIVND (reference sequence). V was trimmed by 8 bases and J by 5 bases, leaving 12 bases between them. This CDR3 contains 12 residues. The CDR3 region has the DNA TGTGCCAGTGTGGGGAGGACGTATGGCTACACCTTC. Protein sequence: CASVGRTYGYTF.

This clone has just one count. This rearrangement joins TRBV6-6 to TRBJ1-1, with no clear D. This CDR3 has 14 amino acids. Between the trimmed V and J ends, which lost 3 bases and 2 bases, there was a span of 10 bases. Germline CDR1 and CDR2: MNHNY and SVGAGI (reference sequence). In DNA, the CDR3 is TGTGCCAGCAGTTATGCTGGGGAAAACACTGAAGCTTTCTTT. It translates to CASSYAGENTEAFF.

The chain carries TRBV6-5 and TRBJ2-2; perhaps TRBD1 as D (6 bases). CDR3 length equals 14 residues. Trimming cost V 5 bases and J 1 base, with 8 bases left between them. CDR1 and CDR2 from the germline V gene are MNHEY and SVGAGI. CDR3 residues: CASSPGVNTGELFF. The CDR3 nucleotides read TGTGCCAGCAGTCCAGGGGTGAACACCGGGGAGCTGTTTTTT.